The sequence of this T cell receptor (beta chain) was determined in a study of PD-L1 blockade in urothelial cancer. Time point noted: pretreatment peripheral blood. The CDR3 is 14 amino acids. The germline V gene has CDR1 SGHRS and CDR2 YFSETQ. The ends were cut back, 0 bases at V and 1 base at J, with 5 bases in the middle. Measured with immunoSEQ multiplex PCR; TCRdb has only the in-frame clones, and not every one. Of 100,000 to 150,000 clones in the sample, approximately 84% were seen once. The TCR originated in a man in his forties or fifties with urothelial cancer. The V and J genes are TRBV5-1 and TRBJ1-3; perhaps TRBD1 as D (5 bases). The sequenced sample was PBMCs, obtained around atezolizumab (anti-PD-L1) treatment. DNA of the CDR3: TGCGCCAGCAGCTTGGACAGGTCTGGAAACACCATATATTTT. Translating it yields CASSLDRSGNTIYF.